Listed here are 22 T cell receptor beta chains from one sample, sequenced in a study of follicular helper T cells after annual influenza vaccination. As for time point: 2015-2016 season, 7 days after influenza vaccination. Method: immunoSEQ multiplex PCR; TCRdb's copy keeps in-frame clones and lacks some. There are about 10,000 clones in the sample; over 80% occur only once, and approximately 0.4% lies in the top ten. Here the sequenced sample was CXCR5- memory CD4+ T cells sorted from blood, taken 7 days after influenza vaccination. Every receptor here comes from an adult who received the influenza vaccine.

Comment on this clone: Other nucleotide sequences from this sample produce the same CDR3. V is TRBV28 and J is TRBJ1-1; TRBD1 might be the D (6 bases). The length of the CDR3 is 14 residues. Germline V gives CDR1 MDHEN, CDR2 SYDVKM. With 3 bases removed from V and 4 bases from J, the gap between germline ends came to 12 bases. As DNA, the CDR3 is TGTGCCAGCAGTTTTAGGGGGGCGGGCACTGAAGCTTTCTTT. Its translation is CASSFRGAGTEAFF.

The chain carries TRBV5-1 and TRBJ2-3; D may be TRBD2 (6 bases). This CDR3 region has 15 residues. The V and J ends lost 0 bases and 1 base respectively, with 9 bases between them. Germline V lookup: CDR1 SGHRS, CDR2 YFSETQ. CDR3 DNA sequence: TGCGCCAGCAGCTTGGGTTTAGCGGGCACAGATACGCAGTATTTT. This translates into CASSLGLAGTDTQYF.

This clone occurred once. This chain links TRBV5-4 with TRBJ2-5, with 8 bases that match TRBD2. The CDR3 covers 15 residues. Per germline, CDR1 SGHNT and CDR2 YYREEE (reference sequence). After removal of 2 bases from V and 1 base from J, the junction contained 4 bases not matched to a gene. The CDR3 nucleotides are TGTGCCAGCAGCTTTCAGGCGGGGGGCCAAGAGACCCAGTACTTC. Translation: CASSFQAGGQETQYF.

The rearrangement joins TRBV27 to TRBJ2-3; the D gene is possibly TRBD1 (5 bases). The CDR3 runs to 16 residues. Trimming stripped 5 bases from V and 0 bases from J, with 15 bases between. CDR1 and CDR2 from the germline V gene are MNHEY and SMNVEV (reference sequence). Here the CDR3 reads CASSKDSPLSTDTQYF. For the CDR3, the DNA is TGTGCCAGCAGTAAAGACAGCCCTCTTAGCACAGATACGCAGTATTTT.

This rearrangement joins TRBV5-4 to TRBJ2-7; D might be TRBD1 or TRBD2, each matching 5 bases. Trimming cost V 2 bases and J 1 base, with 10 bases left between them. This CDR3 contains 14 residues. Germline V gene sequence: CDR1 SGHNT, CDR2 YYREEE (reference sequence). The DNA of the CDR3 is TGTGCCAGCAGCTTCTCGGGACGGTCCTACGAGCAGTACTTC. This codes for CASSFSGRSYEQYF. Using reference TRBV5-4 and TRBJ2-7 for the parts outside the CDR3, the full variable domain is ETGVTQSPTHLIKTRGQQVTLRCSSQSGHNTVSWYQQALGQGPQFIFQYYREEENGRGNFPPRFSGLQFPNYSSELNVNALELDDSALYLCASSFSGRSYEQYFGPGTRLTVT.

The rearrangement joins TRBV5-6 to TRBJ2-1; unclear D gene. Trimming left V 2 bases short and J 5 bases short, with 14 bases between. CDR1 is SGHDT, CDR2 YYEEEE, per germline. The CDR3 length is 15 residues. CDR3 nucleotides: TGTGCCAGCAGCTTTAAGTACGCGGCACACAATGAGCAGTTCTTC. This translates into CASSFKYAAHNEQFF.

The chain is built from TRBV30 and TRBJ2-1; 8 nucleotides match TRBD2. This CDR3 has 15 residues. Unmatched junction bases numbered 7, after V lost 0 bases and J lost 6 bases. Per the germline V gene, CDR1 is GTSNPN and CDR2 is SVGIG (reference sequence). For the CDR3, the DNA is TGTGCCTGGAGTGTACGGGGGGGCCTGGGCAATGAGCAGTTCTTC. This translates into CAWSVRGGLGNEQFF.

The chain recombines TRBV18 with TRBJ2-3; D unresolved. Germline CDR1 is KGHSH and CDR2 is LQKENI. The CDR3 is 14 residues long. Trimming removed 2 bases at V and 6 bases at J, with 12 bases between. CDR3: CASSPSRAMDTQYF. In nucleotides, the CDR3 is TGTGCCAGCTCACCATCCCGAGCGATGGATACGCAGTATTTT.

The chain uses TRBV5-6 and TRBJ1-5; 8 nucleotides agree with TRBD1. Unmatched junction bases numbered 6, after V lost 4 bases and J lost 6 bases. Germline V gene lookup returns CDR1 SGHDT and CDR2 YYEEEE. This CDR3 spans 14 amino acids. The CDR3 here is CASSRRTGLQPQHF. For the CDR3, the DNA is TGTGCCAGCAGCAGGCGGACAGGGCTTCAGCCCCAGCATTTT.

The chain has TRBV2 and TRBJ2-6; 9 nucleotides align to TRBD1. The V gene's germline CDR1 is SNHLY and CDR2 FYNNEI. V gave up 7 bases and J gave up 2 bases; unmatched junction bases: 9. The CDR3 is 17 residues long. CDR3 residues: CASTGDRVRAGANVLTF. DNA for the CDR3: TGTGCCAGCACCGGGGACAGGGTTAGGGCTGGGGCCAACGTCCTGACTTTC.

The chain employs TRBV15 and TRBJ2-2; 11 bases match TRBD2. This CDR3 has 18 amino acids. Looked up from germline, CDR1 is LNHNV and CDR2 is YYDKDF (reference sequence). V dropped 0 bases and J dropped 7; count of bases not matched to a gene: 10. The CDR3 sequence: CATSRDWASGGLNGELFF. CDR3 bases: TGTGCCACCAGCAGAGATTGGGCTAGCGGGGGGCTAAACGGGGAGCTGTTTTTT.

The rearrangement joins TRBV10-1 to TRBJ1-1; D is ambiguous. From germline, CDR1 is WNHNN and CDR2 SYGVQD (reference sequence). Trimming left V 6 bases short and J 1 base short, with 9 bases between. The CDR3 is made up of 13 amino acids. CDR3 sequence (DNA): TGCGCCAGCAGGAAGGACGGGAACACTGAAGCTTTCTTT. Its translation: CASRKDGNTEAFF.

The V call is TRBV25-1, the J call TRBJ2-5, with D possibly being TRBD2 (5 bases). The germline V gene encodes CDR1 MGHDK and CDR2 SYGVNS. The CDR3 covers 14 residues. Deletions cut 2 bases from V and 2 bases from J, with 9 bases between. The chain's CDR3 is CASSEHGVQETQYF. CDR3 in DNA: TGTGCCAGCAGTGAACACGGGGTTCAAGAGACCCAGTACTTC.

The rearrangement uses TRBV18 and TRBJ2-7; tentatively, D is TRBD1 (6 bases). V lost 1 base to trimming and J lost 2 bases, with 9 bases between them. Germline CDR1 is KGHSH and CDR2 is LQKENI. The CDR3 is 14 amino acids. The CDR3 sequence is CASSPRDRPYEQYF. In nucleotides, the CDR3 is TGTGCCAGCTCACCACGCGACAGGCCCTACGAGCAGTACTTC.

This clone was recorded a few times. V is TRBV2 and J is TRBJ1-4; TRBD1 matches 10 bases. This CDR3 has 15 residues. Per the germline V gene, CDR1 is SNHLY and CDR2 is FYNNEI. The V segment lost 5 bases and the J segment 5 bases; nucleotides outside the gene matches: 5. CDR3 sequence reads: CASSWDRGRNEKLFF. The CDR3 DNA reads as TGTGCCAGCAGTTGGGACAGGGGACGGAATGAAAAACTGTTTTTT.

The V and J genes are TRBV7-8 and TRBJ1-1; D not certain. The V gene lost 4 bases and the J gene lost 0 bases, with 6 bases spanning the gap. This CDR3 spans 13 amino acids. The germline V gene has CDR1 SGHVS and CDR2 FQNEAQ. CDR3 residues: CASSSRLNTEAFF. The CDR3 DNA reads TGTGCCAGCAGCTCCAGGCTGAACACTGAAGCTTTCTTT. Full variable domain (rest looked up from reference TRBV7-8 and TRBJ1-1): GAGVSQSPRYKVAKRGQDVALRCDPISGHVSLFWYQQALGQGPEFLTYFQNEAQLDKSGLPSDRFFAERPEGSVSTLKIQRTQQEDSAVYLCASSSRLNTEAFFGQGTRLTVV.

V and J are TRBV9 and TRBJ2-3; weak D call: TRBD1 (6 bases). The germline V gene encodes CDR1 SGDLS and CDR2 YYNGEE. V was trimmed by 3 bases and J by 2 bases, leaving 16 bases between them. The CDR3 spans 16 residues. CDR3 coding DNA: TGTGCCAGCAGCGGGATATCGGGACATCCCACAGATACGCAGTATTTT. Protein product: CASSGISGHPTDTQYF.

The chain links TRBV4-1 to TRBJ2-5, with 8 bases identical to TRBD1. With V trimmed by 4 bases and J by 7 bases, 8 bases remained unmatched. The CDR3 is made up of 14 amino acids. Germline CDR1 is MGHRA and CDR2 is YSYEKL. CDR3 sequence reads: CASSPRQGAATQYF. CDR3 coding DNA: TGCGCCAGCAGCCCCCGGCAGGGGGCAGCGACCCAGTACTTC.

This clone appeared a few times. The genes are TRBV27 and TRBJ2-7; 8 nucleotides line up with TRBD1. Germline V gene sequence: CDR1 MNHEY, CDR2 SMNVEV (reference sequence). The CDR3 consists of 14 residues. Trimming at V came to 2 bases and at J to 3 bases, leaving 3 bases not matched to a gene. CDR3: CASSLRTGLYEQYF. DNA for the CDR3: TGTGCCAGCAGTTTACGGACAGGGCTCTACGAGCAGTACTTC.

This rearrangement joins TRBV2 to TRBJ1-1; 7 positions match TRBD1. Germline CDR1 and CDR2: SNHLY and FYNNEI. The ends lost 3 bases at V and 5 bases at J; junction bases unmatched: 12. CDR3 length: 16 amino acids. The CDR3 sequence is CASSDVPWQGGTEAFF. CDR3 coding DNA: TGTGCCAGCAGTGATGTACCGTGGCAGGGGGGAACTGAAGCTTTCTTT.

The rearrangement uses TRBV30 and TRBJ1-2; 10 bases map to TRBD1. With V trimmed by 2 bases and J by 4 bases, 7 bases remained unmatched. From germline, CDR1 is GTSNPN and CDR2 SVGIG (reference sequence). The CDR3 totals 15 residues. The CDR3 is CAWSRQGARVYGYTF. The CDR3 DNA reads TGTGCCTGGAGTCGACAGGGGGCGAGGGTCTATGGCTACACCTTC.

This clone was picked up a small number of times. V usage is TRBV6-1 and J usage is TRBJ1-5; 10 nucleotides align to TRBD1. Germline CDR1 and CDR2: MNHNS and SASEGT. The V and J ends lost 7 bases and 6 bases, in that order; junction bases with no gene match: 6. CDR3 size: 14 residues. CDR3: CASMRDRGAQPQHF. DNA of the CDR3: TGTGCCAGCATGCGGGACAGGGGCGCTCAGCCCCAGCATTTT.